Listed here are 12 T cell receptor beta chains from one sample, sequenced in a study of T cells in Graves' hyperthyroidism and ophthalmopathy. TCR beta CDR3 region amplification was performed from RNA transcripts. With the HTBI primer set, the TCR CDR3 went through a first round of RT-PCR. TCRdb recomputed calls from the multiplex PCR reads with MiXCR, one row per CDR3 protein. Of around 700,000 distinct CDR3 sequences listed, about a third are singletons. The sequencing input was blood. These receptor sequences come from a woman in her forties with Graves' hyperthyroidism.

The chain recombines TRBV12-3 or TRBV12-4 with TRBJ1-5; no clear D gene. The assigned J gene may be wrong: the sequence end matches TRBJ2-3 better. The CDR3 covers 14 residues. The CDR3 loop is CASRVGVRADTQYF. The DNA of the CDR3 is TGTGCCAGCAGGGTGGGTGTCCGGGCAGATACGCAGTATTTT.

This clonotype was counted between two and nine times. The J gene is TRBJ2-1, the V gene TRBV19; D tentatively reads TRBD1 or TRBD2 (6 bases each). V lost 5 bases to trimming and J lost 7 bases, with 21 bases between them. Germline assignment: CDR1 LNHDA and CDR2 SQIVND (reference sequence). The CDR3 runs 16 residues. In DNA, the CDR3 is TGTGCCAGTAGTTCCGAAAAAGGGGGGAGGCAGAATGAGCAGTTCTTC. Translating gives CASSSEKGGRQNEQFF. Based on the CDR3 plus reference TRBV19 and TRBJ2-1, the full variable domain is DGGITQSPKYLFRKEGQNVTLSCEQNLNHDAMYWYRQDPGQGLRLIYYSQIVNDFQKGDIAEGYSVSREKKESFPLTVTSAQKNPTAFYLCASSSEKGGRQNEQFFGPGTRLTVL.

The chain carries TRBV29-1 and TRBJ2-7; 13 nucleotides match TRBD2. The CDR3 has 16 residues. CDR1 and CDR2 (germline): SQVTM, ANQGSEA. The junction had 15 bases not matched to a gene; V was cut back by 8 bases and J by 5 bases. The CDR3 here is CSLGGGTSGRDNEQYF. The DNA for the CDR3 is TGCAGCCTAGGTGGCGGCACTAGCGGGAGGGATAACGAGCAGTACTTC.

The chain has TRBV7-9 and TRBJ2-2; D possibly corresponds to TRBD2 (6 bases). Germline V gives CDR1 SEHNR, CDR2 FQNEAQ (reference sequence). The ends were cut back, 5 bases at V and 6 bases at J, with 10 bases in the middle. CDR3 length: 13 residues. The CDR3 nucleotides are TGTGCCAGCAGCCGACTAGGACCCGGGGAGCTGTTTTTT. Residues: CASSRLGPGELFF.

Comments on this clonotype: A much larger clone lies a single base off, so this may be a read error. The rearrangement uses TRBV19 and TRBJ2-7, with D perhaps TRBD1 (6 bases). This CDR3 spans 14 amino acids. In germline, CDR1 is LNHDA, CDR2 SQIVND (reference sequence). Deletions cut 7 bases from V and 8 bases from J, with 21 bases between. CDR3 loop: CASKNAGTPYKQYF. For the CDR3, the DNA is TGTGCCAGTAAAAACGCCGGGACACCGTACAAGCAGTACTTC.

The chain couples TRBV20-1 to TRBJ2-7, with 8 bases lining up with TRBD2. Germline V lookup: CDR1 DFQATT, CDR2 SNEGSKA (reference sequence). CDR3 length equals 14 residues. V shed 3 bases and J 2 bases; nucleotides not matched to a gene: 6. This chain's CDR3 is CSARITAGAYEQYF. The CDR3 DNA follows: TGCAGTGCTAGGATCACAGCGGGGGCCTACGAGCAGTACTTC.

The V and J genes are TRBV19 and TRBJ2-6, with a tentative D call TRBD2 (5 bases). Trimming pared 2 bases from V and 2 bases from J, leaving 10 bases between. Germline values: CDR1 LNHDA, CDR2 SQIVND (reference sequence). This CDR3 has 16 residues. As DNA, the CDR3 is TGTGCCAGTAGTATACTTCCCGGGGCTGGGGCCAACGTCCTGACTTTC. Amino acids: CASSILPGAGANVLTF.

A note on this clonotype: A much bigger clone sits one base away, suggesting this may be a read error. This chain links TRBV5-5 with TRBJ2-5; D is uncertain. With 4 bases removed from V and 5 bases from J, the gap between germline ends came to 18 bases. CDR1 and CDR2 from the germline V gene are SGHKS and YYEKEE (reference sequence). The CDR3 is 15 amino acids. In DNA, the CDR3 is TGTGCCAGCAGCCGCGGCAGACTGGGATGGGAGACCCAGTACTTC. Translating it yields CASSRGRLGWETQYF.

This clonotype has a count of ten or more. This chain uses TRBV6-5 with TRBJ1-2; 10 bases map to TRBD1. The CDR3 runs to 14 residues. Germline CDR1 and CDR2: MNHEY and SVGAGI. V shed 6 bases and J 3 bases; nucleotides not matched to a gene: 4. CDR3 sequence reads: CASRRGQGYYGYTF. The CDR3 bases are TGTGCCAGCAGGCGGGGACAGGGGTACTATGGCTACACCTTC.

Many counts were recorded for this clonotype. This chain uses TRBV7-9 with TRBJ2-5; TRBD1 matches 8 bases. The germline gives CDR1 SEHNR, CDR2 FQNEAQ (reference sequence). J was trimmed by 6 bases and V by 0 bases; bases with no gene match: 9. The CDR3 has 16 amino acids. The CDR3 DNA reads TGTGCCAGCAGCTTAGCGCGGGGAAGGACAGGGAAGACCCAGTACTTC. Amino acids: CASSLARGRTGKTQYF.

This clonotype has only a few counts. The chain recombines TRBV5-1 with TRBJ1-2; TRBD1 aligns across 7 bases. Germline values: CDR1 SGHRS, CDR2 YFSETQ. V lost 1 base to trimming and J lost 5 bases; unmatched junction nucleotides: 8. CDR3 length: 15 residues. In DNA form, the CDR3 reads TGCGCCAGCAGCTTGCTATCCGGGACAGCGTATGGCTACACCTTC. Amino acids: CASSLLSGTAYGYTF.

Comment on this clonotype: Since no conserved phenylalanine or tryptophan closes the CDR3, a read error is the likely cause. The J gene is TRBJ1-1, the V gene TRBV12-3 or TRBV12-4, with D maybe TRBD1 (5 bases). This CDR3 contains 14 residues. The V end lost 6 bases, the J end lost 2 bases, and 13 bases lay between the germline ends. The CDR3 DNA reads as TGTGCCAGCAGCGGGCGACAGTGCAACACTGAAGCTTTCCTT. It specifies CASSGRQCNTEAFL.